These 9 T cell receptor beta chains share one sample of origin, sequenced in a study of cytomegalovirus exposure and HLA in healthy donors (dated by TCRdb to about 2017). Receptor amplification or capture employed the immunoSEQ multiplex PCR assay. A mixture of 60 forward primers for TCR Vbeta segments and 13 reverse primers for TCR Jbeta segments was used in the multiplex PCR. As stored in TCRdb, this immuneACCESS dataset retains in-frame rearrangements with V and J assigned. A fraction of the clones does not appear; measured against another copy, unresolved V genes explain less than half of the discrepancy, and the remainder lacks a known reason. The sample table on file contains fewer than 50,000 clones. The top ten clones comprise approximately 8.8% of the sample. The sequencing input was PBMCs. These receptors originate from a male donor in good health and CMV-seronegative.

The chain combines TRBV19 with TRBJ2-1; a weak D match, TRBD1 (6 bases). Per germline, CDR1 LNHDA and CDR2 SQIVND (reference sequence). The CDR3 consists of 14 residues. V dropped 4 bases and J dropped 5 bases, with 12 bases sitting between them. As DNA, the CDR3 is TGTGCCAGTAGTACGCAGGGACAAGACAATGAGCAGTTCTTC. As protein: CASSTQGQDNEQFF.

The V gene is TRBV28, the J gene TRBJ2-7, with D maybe TRBD2 (5 bases). V was cut by 9 bases and J by 0 bases, with 9 bases left in between. Germline V gene data show CDR1 as MDHEN and CDR2 as SYDVKM. The CDR3 spans 12 residues. The CDR3 region has the DNA TGTGCCAGTTCCGGACTCTCCTACGAGCAGTACTTC. Amino acids: CASSGLSYEQYF.

This chain links TRBV20-1 with TRBJ2-7, with D possibly TRBD2 on 5 matching bases. Germline V gene data show CDR1 as DFQATT and CDR2 as SNEGSKA (reference sequence). Trimming removed 6 bases at V and 6 bases at J, with 12 bases between. The CDR3 runs 11 residues. The CDR3 is CSAARTLEQYF. The DNA for the CDR3 is TGCAGTGCAGCAAGGACTCTCGAGCAGTACTTC.

This chain joins TRBV13 and TRBJ2-5; 11 positions match TRBD2. Trimming at V came to 4 bases and at J to 5 bases, leaving 9 bases not matched to a gene. Per germline, CDR1 PRHDT and CDR2 FYEKMQ (reference sequence). The CDR3 runs 16 residues. The CDR3 DNA follows: TGTGCCAGCAGCTCTGGTAGCGGGAGGGCCCGGGAGACCCAGTACTTC. Amino acid sequence: CASSSGSGRARETQYF.

The rearrangement uses TRBV6-1 and TRBJ1-1; D perhaps matches TRBD1 (5 bases). Germline CDR1 reads MNHNS; CDR2 reads SASEGT. The CDR3 length is 14 residues. V dropped 6 bases and J dropped 0 bases, with 11 bases sitting between them. Here the CDR3 reads CASRKGHLNTEAFF. CDR3 sequence (DNA): TGTGCCAGCAGGAAAGGACACTTGAACACTGAAGCTTTCTTT.

The V call is TRBV5-4, the J call TRBJ2-3; unclear D gene. CDR3 length: 13 residues. Between the trimmed V and J ends, which lost 1 base and 5 bases, there was a span of 8 bases. The germline gives CDR1 SGHNT, CDR2 YYREEE (reference sequence). The CDR3, as DNA: TGTGCCAGCAGCTTGACAGAGAAAGATACGCAGTATTTT. Translation gives CASSLTEKDTQYF.

The V and J genes are TRBV6-1 and TRBJ2-3; 7 bases line up with TRBD1. Germline loops: CDR1 MNHNS, CDR2 SASEGT. V lost 11 bases to trimming and J lost 2 bases; unmatched junction nucleotides: 7. The CDR3 length is 13 residues. The CDR3 protein is CAVGTVPTDTQYF. Written as DNA, the CDR3 is TGTGCCGTTGGGACAGTGCCCACAGATACGCAGTATTTT.

The V gene is TRBV29-1, the J gene TRBJ2-5, with D possibly matching TRBD2 (5 bases). The germline V gene encodes CDR1 SQVTM and CDR2 ANQGSEA. The CDR3 totals 15 residues. Trimming took 1 base from V and 5 from J, leaving 17 bases between them. The CDR3 DNA reads as TGCAGCGTTGAAGGAGCCGACGGTAGCGTGGAGACCCAGTACTTC. The encoded protein is CSVEGADGSVETQYF.

The DNA of the CDR3 is TGCGCCAGCAGCTTGGGGTTAGCGGGAGGAGACTACAATGAGCAGTTCTTC. As protein: CASSLGLAGGDYNEQFF. The chain has TRBV5-1 and TRBJ2-1, with 10 bases lining up with TRBD2. The CDR3 has 17 residues. The germline gives CDR1 SGHRS, CDR2 YFSETQ. The V segment lost 0 bases and the J segment 3 bases; nucleotides outside the gene matches: 6. The full variable domain, with the rest looked up from reference TRBV5-1 and TRBJ2-1, is KAGVTQTPRYLIKTRGQQVTLSCSPISGHRSVSWYQQTPGQGLQFLFEYFSETQRNKGNFPGRFSGRQFSNSRSEMNVSTLELGDSALYLCASSLGLAGGDYNEQFFGPGTRLTVL.